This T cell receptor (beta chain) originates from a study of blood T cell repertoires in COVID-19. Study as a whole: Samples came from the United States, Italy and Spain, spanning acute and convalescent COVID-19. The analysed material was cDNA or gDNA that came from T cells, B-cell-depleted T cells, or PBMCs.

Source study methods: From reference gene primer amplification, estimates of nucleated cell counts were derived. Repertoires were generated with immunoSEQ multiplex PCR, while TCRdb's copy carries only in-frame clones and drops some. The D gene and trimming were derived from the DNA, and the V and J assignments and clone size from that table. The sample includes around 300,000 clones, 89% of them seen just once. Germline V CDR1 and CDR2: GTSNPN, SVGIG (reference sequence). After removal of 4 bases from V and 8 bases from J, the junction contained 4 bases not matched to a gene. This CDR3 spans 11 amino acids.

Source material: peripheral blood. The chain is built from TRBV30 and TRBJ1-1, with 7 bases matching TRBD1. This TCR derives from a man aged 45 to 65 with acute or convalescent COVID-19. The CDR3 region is CAWTRGKEAFF. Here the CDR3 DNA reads TGTGCCTGGACCAGGGGGAAAGAAGCTTTCTTT.